This T cell receptor (beta chain) was captured by sequencing in a study of T cell responses to AZD1222 COVID-19 vaccine. The wider study: Investigators merged groups given second doses at roughly 4 or roughly 12 weeks. Study-level findings and limits: As reported, nearly half of all spike-specific TCRs target variant regions that are unmutated.

Trimming took off 0 bases at V and 1 base at J, with 8 bases between the two ends. This CDR3 spans 15 amino acids. CDR1 is SGHRS, CDR2 YFSETQ, per germline. Comment on this clone: Its specificity is not known.

Method: immunoSEQ multiplex PCR; TCRdb's copy keeps in-frame clones and lacks some. Of around 140,000 clones in the sample, about 90% were seen once. The sequenced sample was peripheral blood, obtained on day 0 of AZD1222 vaccination. This receptor was obtained from an adult in good health. The J gene is TRBJ1-5, the V gene TRBV5-1; D ambiguous. CDR3 DNA sequence: TGCGCCAGCAGCTTGGAAGGCAGAAGCAATCAGCCCCAGCATTTT. Its translation: CASSLEGRSNQPQHF.